Reported below is one T cell receptor (beta chain). Its antigen is not known. Other nucleotide sequences from this sample produce the same CDR3. The table came from immunoSEQ multiplex PCR; TCRdb's copy has only in-frame clones and leaves some out. The sample lists roughly 190,000 clones; 85% to 95% were seen once. This sample is drawn from a study of T cell responses to AZD1222 COVID-19 vaccine. Germline V CDR1 and CDR2: MGHRA, YSYEKL. There are 16 residues in the CDR3. The ends lost 1 base at V and 3 bases at J; junction bases unmatched: 5. Whole-study results and caveats: Across the whole spike, CD4 TCRs peaked at regions 160-218 and 743-854. Spike-specific TCR depth and breadth grew after two AZD1222 doses.

The chain links TRBV4-1 to TRBJ2-7; 11 bases agree with TRBD2. This specimen was peripheral blood, taken 28 days after the second dose of the MenACWY control vaccine. The sequence came from an adult who received the MenACWY meningococcal vaccine as a control. The CDR3 DNA follows: TGCGCCAGCAGCCAAGTGGGCGGGACTAGCGGCTACGAGCAGTACTTC. Protein product: CASSQVGGTSGYEQYF.